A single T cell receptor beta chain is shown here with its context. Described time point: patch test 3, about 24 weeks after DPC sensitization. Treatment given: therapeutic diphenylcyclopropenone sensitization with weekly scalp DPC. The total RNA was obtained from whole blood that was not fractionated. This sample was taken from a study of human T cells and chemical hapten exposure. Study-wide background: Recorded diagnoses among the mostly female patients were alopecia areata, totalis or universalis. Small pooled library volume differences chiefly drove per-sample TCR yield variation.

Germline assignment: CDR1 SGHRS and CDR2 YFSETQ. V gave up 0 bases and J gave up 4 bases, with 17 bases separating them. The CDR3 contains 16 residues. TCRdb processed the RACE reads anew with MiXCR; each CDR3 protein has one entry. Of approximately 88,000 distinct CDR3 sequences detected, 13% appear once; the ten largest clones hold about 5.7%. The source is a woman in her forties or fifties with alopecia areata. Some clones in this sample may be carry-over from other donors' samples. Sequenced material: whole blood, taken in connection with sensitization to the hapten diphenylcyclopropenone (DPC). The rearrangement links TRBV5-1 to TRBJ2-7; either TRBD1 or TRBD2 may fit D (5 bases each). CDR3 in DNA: TGCGCCAGCAGCTTGGGTCCGGGACGGAACATTTACGAGCAGTACTTC. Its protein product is CASSLGPGRNIYEQYF.